The 10 T cell receptor beta chains given below trace back to one sample, sequenced in a study of cytomegalovirus exposure and HLA in healthy donors. Assay: immunoSEQ multiplex PCR; the TCRdb copy retains only in-frame clones and omits some. This table holds 150,000 to 250,000 clones, roughly 82% found once. Input material: PBMCs. The receptors here all came from a woman in her 30s in good health and CMV-seropositive.

V gene TRBV2 combines with J gene TRBJ2-7; unclear D gene. This CDR3 has 12 residues. CDR1 and CDR2 (germline): SNHLY, FYNNEI. V lost 6 bases and J lost 4, with 10 bases in between. The CDR3 nucleotides read TGTGCCAGCAGCCTAGGCAGTTACGAGCAGTACTTC. It is translated as CASSLGSYEQYF.

The chain links TRBV4-1 to TRBJ2-7; TRBD2 might be the D (6 bases). The CDR3 is 15 amino acids. In germline, CDR1 is MGHRA, CDR2 YSYEKL. Trimming shortened V by 1 base and J by 5 bases, and 15 bases separated the two germline ends. In DNA form, the CDR3 reads TGCGCCAGCAGCCAAGGGTCCCGGGGGAGGAACGAGCAGTACTTC. It specifies CASSQGSRGRNEQYF.

The genes are TRBV30 and TRBJ2-6; tentative D call: TRBD1 (5 bases). Germline assignment: CDR1 GTSNPN and CDR2 SVGIG (reference sequence). The CDR3 has 17 amino acids. V dropped 5 bases and J dropped 0 bases, with 17 bases sitting between them. This CDR3 is CAWRLRVVTSGANVLTF. The CDR3 coding sequence is TGTGCCTGGCGCCTCAGGGTCGTCACCTCTGGGGCCAACGTCCTGACTTTC.

V usage is TRBV7-8 and J usage is TRBJ2-1; D gene ambiguous. CDR1 is SGHVS, CDR2 FQNEAQ, per germline. V gave up 2 bases and J gave up 6 bases, with 14 bases separating them. The length of the CDR3 is 15 residues. CDR3 residues: CASSLRSPGFNEQFF. In nucleotides, the CDR3 is TGTGCCAGCAGCTTACGCTCACCGGGTTTCAATGAGCAGTTCTTC.

The J gene is TRBJ2-7, the V gene TRBV19; the D gene is possibly TRBD1 (5 bases). The CDR3 is 14 residues long. Per germline, CDR1 LNHDA and CDR2 SQIVND (reference sequence). Trimming cost V 1 base and J 6 bases, with 13 bases left between them. CDR3 loop: CASSIGEWGAEQYF. CDR3 nucleotides: TGTGCCAGTAGTATAGGAGAATGGGGCGCCGAGCAGTACTTC. Complete variable domain (other parts from reference TRBV19 and TRBJ2-7): DGGITQSPKYLFRKEGQNVTLSCEQNLNHDAMYWYRQDPGQGLRLIYYSQIVNDFQKGDIAEGYSVSREKKESFPLTVTSAQKNPTAFYLCASSIGEWGAEQYFGPGTRLTVT.

This rearrangement joins TRBV28 to TRBJ2-7, with D maybe TRBD2 (5 bases). The length of the CDR3 is 13 residues. Trimming stripped 6 bases from V and 9 bases from J, with 18 bases between. CDR1 and CDR2 (germline): MDHEN, SYDVKM. CDR3 loop: CASRDSQPPVQYF. CDR3 in DNA: TGTGCCAGCAGGGACTCGCAACCTCCGGTGCAGTACTTC.

The J gene is TRBJ1-3, the V gene TRBV5-1; possible D gene TRBD1, 5 bases. This CDR3 spans 16 amino acids. With 3 bases removed from V and 3 bases from J, the gap between germline ends came to 16 bases. Germline V gene data show CDR1 as SGHRS and CDR2 as YFSETQ. As DNA, the CDR3 is TGCGCCAGCAGCTGGCTTGACAGCGTCGGTGGAAACACCATATATTTT. It specifies CASSWLDSVGGNTIYF.

The V gene is TRBV4-1, the J gene TRBJ2-7; TRBD2 is a possible D gene (6 bases). Germline V lookup: CDR1 MGHRA, CDR2 YSYEKL. Trimming removed 4 bases from V and 2 bases from J, with 15 bases in between. CDR3 size: 15 residues. CDR3 sequence reads: CASSLEASVTYEQYF. Written as DNA, the CDR3 is TGCGCCAGCAGCCTCGAAGCTAGCGTAACCTACGAGCAGTACTTC.

The chain is built from TRBV5-1 and TRBJ2-3; D is uncertain. The CDR3 totals 14 residues. V shed 3 bases and J shed 2 bases, with 10 bases lying between them. Looked up from germline, CDR1 is SGHRS and CDR2 is YFSETQ. The CDR3 here is CASSSNSNTDTQYF. DNA for the CDR3: TGCGCCAGCAGCTCGAACTCAAACACAGATACGCAGTATTTT. The whole variable domain, filled in from reference TRBV5-1 and TRBJ2-3, reads KAGVTQTPRYLIKTRGQQVTLSCSPISGHRSVSWYQQTPGQGLQFLFEYFSETQRNKGNFPGRFSGRQFSNSRSEMNVSTLELGDSALYLCASSSNSNTDTQYFGPGTRLTVL.

V is TRBV15 and J is TRBJ2-5; 10 positions match TRBD2. This CDR3 has 17 residues. Losses at the gene ends were 5 bases for V and 3 bases for J; bases not matched to a gene: 12. Germline assignment: CDR1 LNHNV and CDR2 YYDKDF (reference sequence). The CDR3 sequence: CATSEGRPAGGKETQYF. The CDR3 DNA follows: TGTGCCACCAGCGAAGGTCGTCCAGCGGGAGGGAAAGAGACCCAGTACTTC.